These 20 T cell receptor beta chains originate from one sample sequenced in a study of T cell responses to AZD1222 COVID-19 vaccine. The table came from immunoSEQ multiplex PCR; TCRdb's copy has only in-frame clones and leaves some out. The repertoire includes about 190,000 clones, almost 95% of them detected once, and about 9.2% sits in the top ten. Specimen: peripheral blood, collected on day 0 of AZD1222 vaccination. The receptors originated from an adult in good health.

The V call is TRBV5-4, the J call TRBJ2-1; no clear D gene. The germline V gene has CDR1 SGHNT and CDR2 YYREEE (reference sequence). The V end was cut by 0 bases, the J end by 5 bases, with 12 bases between. This CDR3 spans 15 amino acids. The CDR3: CASSLGGVRDNEQFF. The CDR3 bases are TGTGCCAGCAGCTTGGGTGGGGTACGAGACAATGAGCAGTTCTTC.

This chain connects TRBV6-5 to TRBJ1-5, with a weak D call TRBD1 (5 bases). Germline V gene lookup returns CDR1 MNHEY and CDR2 SVGAGI. The CDR3 contains 16 residues. Trimming left V 1 base short and J 0 bases short, with 10 bases between. This chain's CDR3 is CASSYLGGNSNQPQHF. The CDR3 region has the DNA TGTGCCAGCAGTTACTTGGGGGGGAATAGCAATCAGCCCCAGCATTTT.

The chain recombines TRBV20-1 with TRBJ1-1, with unresolved D. Per the germline V gene, CDR1 is DFQATT and CDR2 is SNEGSKA (reference sequence). The CDR3 spans 11 residues. The CDR3 DNA reads as TGCAGGGGCCGTGGGGACACTGAAGCTTTCTTT. It specifies CRGRGDTEAFF.

This clone was counted a single time. The chain couples TRBV5-6 to TRBJ1-1; TRBD1 agrees at 8 bases. The CDR3 runs 12 residues. The germline V gene encodes CDR1 SGHDT and CDR2 YYEEEE. The trim removed 0 bases at V and 11 bases at J, leaving 3 bases unmatched. The CDR3 protein is CASSLGRGHAFF. The CDR3 DNA follows: TGTGCCAGCAGCTTGGGCAGGGGGCATGCTTTCTTT.

The chain has TRBV7-3 and TRBJ1-1; no clear D. V was trimmed by 0 bases and J by 6 bases, leaving 8 bases between them. The germline V gene encodes CDR1 SGHTA and CDR2 FQGTGA. The CDR3 extends over 13 amino acids. The CDR3 is CASSLTPGSEAFF. The CDR3 region has the DNA TGTGCCAGCAGCTTAACGCCGGGTTCTGAAGCTTTCTTT. Looking up the rest from reference TRBV7-3 and TRBJ1-1 gives the full variable domain: GAGVSQTPSNKVTEKGKYVELRCDPISGHTALYWYRQSLGQGPEFLIYFQGTGAADDSGLPNDRFFAVRPEGSVSTLKIQRTERGDSAVYLCASSLTPGSEAFFGQGTRLTVV.

The CDR3 reads CSVVIPVTQYF. Here the CDR3 DNA reads TGCAGCGTTGTAATCCCGGTTACGCAGTATTTT. V usage is TRBV29-1 and J usage is TRBJ2-3; D gene uncertain. Trimming shortened V by 4 bases and J by 8 bases, and 10 bases separated the two germline ends. In germline, CDR1 is SQVTM, CDR2 ANQGSEA. The CDR3 sequence is 11 residues long.

V usage is TRBV2 and J usage is TRBJ2-2; the D gene is possibly TRBD1 (6 bases). Germline lookup yields CDR1 SNHLY and CDR2 FYNNEI. This CDR3 spans 15 amino acids. The ends were cut back, 10 bases at V and 0 bases at J, with 15 bases in the middle. CDR3 in amino acids: CATAGGGSNTGELFF. The CDR3 DNA sequence: TGTGCCACCGCTGGGGGCGGATCGAACACCGGGGAGCTGTTTTTT.

V gene TRBV27 combines with J gene TRBJ1-1, with D unresolved. The CDR3 contains 14 residues. Per the germline V gene, CDR1 is MNHEY and CDR2 is SMNVEV (reference sequence). V gave up 0 bases and J gave up 2 bases, with 7 bases separating them. The CDR3 bases are TGTGCCAGCAGTTTATCATCCAGAAACACTGAAGCTTTCTTT. Its translation is CASSLSSRNTEAFF.

The chain employs TRBV19 and TRBJ2-3; D is possibly TRBD1 or TRBD2 (5 bases each). Trimming left V 1 base short and J 0 bases short, with 17 bases between. The CDR3 is 18 amino acids. CDR1 and CDR2 from the germline V gene are LNHDA and SQIVND (reference sequence). The CDR3 here is CASSIGSPHGASTDTQYF. As DNA, the CDR3 is TGTGCCAGTAGTATAGGCTCCCCCCACGGGGCTAGCACAGATACGCAGTATTTT.

CDR3 amino acids: CASVTGVTDTQYF. CDR3 coding DNA: TGTGCCAGCGTGACAGGAGTGACAGATACGCAGTATTTT. This rearrangement joins TRBV12-3 or TRBV12-4 to TRBJ2-3; D might be TRBD1 (6 bases). The CDR3 sequence is 13 residues long. The ends were cut back, 8 bases at V and 3 bases at J, with 12 bases in the middle.

J is TRBJ1-1 and V is TRBV5-1; 7 nucleotides match TRBD1. The CDR3 loop spans 14 amino acids. Trimming at V came to 4 bases and at J to 2 bases, leaving 5 bases not matched to a gene. Germline V gives CDR1 SGHRS, CDR2 YFSETQ. CDR3 nucleotides: TGCGCCAGCAGCGCCAACAGGGGAAACACTGAAGCTTTCTTT. Protein sequence: CASSANRGNTEAFF.

The J gene is TRBJ2-1, the V gene TRBV5-1; 14 positions match TRBD2. The CDR3 contains 18 residues. V gave up 4 bases and J gave up 0 bases; unmatched junction bases: 6. Germline V CDR1 and CDR2: SGHRS, YFSETQ. In DNA form, the CDR3 reads TGCGCCAGCAGCCCGGGACTAGCGGGAGCACACTCCTACAATGAGCAGTTCTTC. This translates into CASSPGLAGAHSYNEQFF.

V is TRBV28 and J is TRBJ2-4, with D maybe TRBD2 (5 bases). The CDR3 is made up of 16 amino acids. Germline V gives CDR1 MDHEN, CDR2 SYDVKM. The V gene lost 3 bases and the J gene lost 0 bases, with 12 bases spanning the gap. The CDR3 DNA follows: TGTGCCAGCAGTTTTCAGAGGGAATCAGCCAAAAACATTCAGTACTTC. The encoded protein is CASSFQRESAKNIQYF.

The chain carries TRBV30 and TRBJ2-2; D is undetermined. CDR1 is GTSNPN and CDR2 is SVGIG in the germline V gene (reference sequence). V was pared by 3 bases and J by 3 bases, with 11 bases between. CDR3 size: 14 residues. The CDR3 DNA reads TGTGCCTGGAGAGGTGCCGGGTACACCGGGGAGCTGTTTTTT. Protein product: CAWRGAGYTGELFF.

The rearrangement joins TRBV11-1 to TRBJ2-1; D is unresolved. Germline values: CDR1 SGHAT, CDR2 FQDESV (reference sequence). V shed 2 bases and J shed 8 bases, with 10 bases lying between them. The CDR3 is made up of 13 amino acids. The CDR3 sequence is CASSLLGLDEQFF. CDR3 in DNA: TGTGCCAGCAGCTTACTTGGGCTAGATGAGCAGTTCTTC.

This clone appeared once. Other DNA sequences within the sample encode an identical CDR3. Here the CDR3 DNA reads TGTGCCAGCTCACCACGTGACACCGGGGAGCTGTTTTTT. Translation: CASSPRDTGELFF. This chain joins TRBV18 and TRBJ2-2, with D unresolved. Germline CDR1 is KGHSH and CDR2 is LQKENI. V lost 1 base, J lost 3 bases, and 3 bases lay in between. This CDR3 contains 13 residues. Full variable domain (missing parts from reference TRBV18 and TRBJ2-2): NAGVMQNPRHLVRRRGQEARLRCSPMKGHSHVYWYRQLPEEGLKFMVYLQKENIIDESGMPKERFSAEFPKEGPSILRIQQVVRGDSAAYFCASSPRDTGELFFGEGSRLTVL.

The chain links TRBV7-9 to TRBJ2-1; 7 bases agree with TRBD2. CDR3 length: 15 amino acids. The V gene's germline CDR1 is SEHNR and CDR2 FQNEAQ (reference sequence). The V gene end was trimmed by 4 bases and the J gene end by 8 bases; junction bases not matched to a gene: 11. CDR3 amino acids: CASSSIAGIIYEQFF. CDR3 DNA: TGTGCCAGCAGCTCAATAGCGGGTATAATTTATGAGCAGTTCTTC.

The J gene is TRBJ2-5, the V gene TRBV3-1 (or the pseudogene TRBV3-2); 12 bases match TRBD2. V trimming: 0 bases; J trimming: 4 bases; junction bases outside the gene matches: 6. Germline assignment: CDR1 LGHDT and CDR2 YNNKEL (reference sequence). CDR3 length: 17 residues. The chain's CDR3 is CASSQESSGRAGETQYF. CDR3 nucleotide sequence: TGTGCCAGCAGCCAAGAGTCTAGCGGGAGGGCGGGAGAGACCCAGTACTTC.

V gene TRBV3-1 (or the pseudogene TRBV3-2) combines with J gene TRBJ2-4, with D uncertain. The CDR3 totals 15 residues. The V end was cut by 0 bases, the J end by 6 bases, with 12 bases between. Germline CDR1 and CDR2: LGHDT and YNNKEL (reference sequence). In DNA, the CDR3 is TGTGCCAGCAGCCAAGACGCCAGCATGGGAAACATTCAGTACTTC. It yields the protein CASSQDASMGNIQYF.

V usage is TRBV6-5 and J usage is TRBJ1-4; 8 bases map to TRBD1. CDR1 and CDR2 from the germline V gene are MNHEY and SVGAGI. The CDR3 covers 14 residues. V gave up 6 bases and J gave up 8 bases; unmatched junction bases: 8. The CDR3 DNA reads TGTGCCAGCAGGGAGCGGACAGGGCTAGAAAAACTGTTTTTT. Translating it yields CASRERTGLEKLFF.